This TCR beta chain stems from a study of cytomegalovirus exposure and HLA in healthy donors. V dropped 0 bases and J dropped 12; count of bases not matched to a gene: 4. Germline CDR1 and CDR2: SGHVS and FQNEAQ. This CDR3 spans 12 amino acids. PCR used 60 Vbeta primers and 13 Jbeta primers. TCRdb's copy holds only in-frame clones and misses some; the assay was immunoSEQ multiplex PCR. Here the sample spans 150,000 to 200,000 clones, 65% to 85% being singletons. The origin of this receptor is a man aged 35 to 55 in good health and CMV-seropositive. The V gene is TRBV7-8, the J gene TRBJ1-1, with 7 bases matching TRBD1. Sequenced sample: PBMCs. Written as DNA, the CDR3 is TGTGCCAGCAGCTTAGCAGCAGGGGGGCCTTTCTTT. The encoded protein is CASSLAAGGPFF.